These 23 T cell receptor beta chains originate from one sample sequenced in a study of healthy donors' naive CD4 and CD8 T cells. TCR libraries were built from 500 to 550 ng of total RNA by linear amplification. TCRdb redid the calling of the reads with MiXCR, one entry per CDR3 protein. The top ten clones hold 2% to 2.5% of a sample with around 200,000 distinct CDR3 sequences, under 85% of them seen once. The specimen sequenced was naive CD4+ and CD8+ T cells sorted from blood, pooled from several donors. The receptors shown here come from a pool of human donors in good health; the sample pools cells from several healthy donors.

In its sample, this clonotype was seen once. The chain uses TRBV27 and TRBJ2-7; D might be TRBD1 (5 bases). Trimming cost V 5 bases and J 5 bases, with 13 bases left between them. The CDR3 is 13 amino acids. Germline V CDR1 and CDR2: MNHEY, SMNVEV (reference sequence). For the CDR3, the DNA is TGTGCCAGCAGTAGTGCGGAAGGGGACGAGCAGTACTTC. Translating gives CASSSAEGDEQYF.

The chain couples TRBV29-1 to TRBJ1-5, with D hard to call. Trimming took off 7 bases at V and 3 bases at J, with 13 bases between the two ends. The CDR3 length is 13 residues. Germline V gives CDR1 SQVTM, CDR2 ANQGSEA. CDR3 DNA sequence: TGCAGCGCCGGCGAGGATAACAATCAGCCCCAGCATTTT. It encodes CSAGEDNNQPQHF.

The rearrangement uses TRBV29-1 and TRBJ2-1; a weak D match, TRBD1 (6 bases). Germline V lookup: CDR1 SQVTM, CDR2 ANQGSEA. The CDR3 is 14 residues long. Trimming removed 4 bases at V and 4 bases at J, with 14 bases between. This CDR3 reads CSVVGGFQYNEQFF. CDR3 DNA sequence: TGCAGCGTTGTAGGGGGTTTCCAGTACAATGAGCAGTTCTTC.

The J gene is TRBJ1-3, the V gene TRBV6-5; D call uncertain. The CDR3 runs 14 residues. The germline V gene has CDR1 MNHEY and CDR2 SVGAGI. V was shortened by 0 bases and J by 3 bases, with 6 bases between the two germline ends. CDR3 sequence: CASSYSRYGNTIYF. In nucleotides, the CDR3 is TGTGCCAGCAGTTACTCTCGGTATGGAAACACCATATATTTT.

The chain uses TRBV5-1 and TRBJ2-1; the match to TRBD2 covers 10 bases. CDR3 length equals 14 residues. V shed 0 bases, J shed 13 bases, and the junction held 7 bases outside the gene matches. CDR1 and CDR2 (germline): SGHRS, YFSETQ. For the CDR3, the DNA is TGCGCCAGCAGCTTGGAGGGTAGCGGGAGGCGTCAGTTCTTC. Its translation is CASSLEGSGRRQFF.

The rearrangement links TRBV29-1 to TRBJ2-7; D gene unclear. The length of the CDR3 is 12 residues. Deletions cut 0 bases from V and 3 bases from J, with 6 bases between. The germline CDR1 and CDR2 sequences are SQVTM and ANQGSEA. The CDR3 DNA sequence: TGCAGCGTTGAAGATCTGGACTACGAGCAGTACTTC. This translates into CSVEDLDYEQYF.

This clonotype came up a few times. V usage is TRBV29-1 and J usage is TRBJ2-7, with D perhaps assigned TRBD1 or TRBD2 (6 bases each). V gave up 7 bases and J gave up 9 bases, with 22 bases separating them. The CDR3 contains 13 residues. CDR1 and CDR2 from the germline V gene are SQVTM and ANQGSEA. In DNA form, the CDR3 reads TGCAGCGCGATAAAGAAGGGGGGTGTTGGGCAGTACTTC. Amino acids: CSAIKKGGVGQYF.

V usage is TRBV4-1 and J usage is TRBJ1-1; D might be TRBD1 (5 bases). Trimming pared 0 bases from V and 5 bases from J, leaving 16 bases between. The V gene's germline CDR1 is MGHRA and CDR2 YSYEKL. The CDR3 has 16 residues. The CDR3 DNA follows: TGCGCCAGCAGCCAAGAATATTCTAGGGGAGGAACTGAAGCTTTCTTT. Protein product: CASSQEYSRGGTEAFF.

The V gene is TRBV29-1, the J gene TRBJ1-1; tentative D call: TRBD1 (6 bases). V lost 7 bases and J lost 2, with 11 bases in between. Germline V gene lookup returns CDR1 SQVTM and CDR2 ANQGSEA. The CDR3 is made up of 12 amino acids. CDR3 loop: CSGHRDNTEAFF. In nucleotides, the CDR3 is TGCAGCGGCCACAGGGACAACACTGAAGCTTTCTTT.

This chain joins TRBV11-2 and TRBJ1-1; 7 bases line up with TRBD1. This CDR3 comprises 15 residues. J was trimmed by 4 bases and V by 5 bases; bases with no gene match: 10. CDR1 is SGHAT, CDR2 FQNNGV, per germline. The CDR3 here is CASSANRGSGTEAFF. The CDR3 nucleotides read TGTGCCAGCAGCGCGAACAGGGGTAGCGGCACTGAAGCTTTCTTT.

This clonotype was found a few times. The chain employs TRBV5-1 and TRBJ2-1, with D maybe TRBD1 (7 bases). Trimming pared 7 bases from V and 6 bases from J, leaving 20 bases between. The CDR3 length is 15 residues. CDR1 is SGHRS, CDR2 YFSETQ, per germline. The CDR3 here is CASRVTGMGGNEQFF. The CDR3 DNA sequence: TGCGCCAGCCGAGTGACAGGGATGGGGGGCAATGAGCAGTTCTTC.

This chain links TRBV2 with TRBJ2-7; maybe TRBD2 (5 bases). The CDR3 contains 15 residues. Germline lookup yields CDR1 SNHLY and CDR2 FYNNEI. V was shortened by 4 bases and J by 4 bases, with 17 bases between the two germline ends. Here the CDR3 reads CASSGSSGALYEQYF. DNA of the CDR3: TGTGCCAGCAGTGGGTCGAGCGGAGCCTTATACGAGCAGTACTTC.

The CDR3 coding sequence is TGTGCCATCAGTGAGTTGAGTTCCAGCGGGGTCCAAGAGACCCAGTACTTC. This translates into CAISELSSSGVQETQYF. V and J are TRBV10-3 and TRBJ2-5, with 7 bases identical to TRBD2. J lost 1 base, V lost 1 base, and 9 bases had no gene match. This CDR3 is built from 17 residues. The germline V gene has CDR1 ENHRY and CDR2 SYGVKD.

V is TRBV11-2 and J is TRBJ1-3; D not resolved. Germline-derived CDR1 and CDR2 are SGHAT and FQNNGV. The CDR3 sequence is 13 residues long. Trimming took 0 bases from V and 8 from J, leaving 8 bases between them. The CDR3 region has the DNA TGTGCCAGCAGCTTAGATGGGAGAGACACCATATATTTT. Amino acids: CASSLDGRDTIYF.

This clonotype was seen a handful of times. The CDR3 is CASREREGLINEQFF. In nucleotides, the CDR3 is TGTGCCAGTAGGGAGCGGGAGGGCCTGATCAATGAGCAGTTCTTC. The chain employs TRBV19 and TRBJ2-1, with 10 bases lining up with TRBD2. The CDR3 sequence is 15 residues long. CDR1 is LNHDA and CDR2 is SQIVND in the germline V gene (reference sequence). J gave up 6 bases and V 6 bases, and 8 bases lay outside the gene matches.

In DNA, the CDR3 is TGCAGCACCTCTGGCGGGGCCAAGATTGACACTGAAGCTTTCTTT. Translation gives CSTSGGAKIDTEAFF. The V and J genes are TRBV29-1 and TRBJ1-1; D perhaps matches TRBD1 (5 bases). The CDR3 is 15 residues long. CDR1 and CDR2 from the germline V gene are SQVTM and ANQGSEA. Trimming removed 8 bases from V and 3 bases from J, with 22 bases in between.

The rearrangement joins TRBV29-1 to TRBJ2-3, with TRBD2 matching over 8 bases. In germline, CDR1 is SQVTM, CDR2 ANQGSEA. This CDR3 contains 14 residues. Here the CDR3 reads CTPGLAALPDTQYF. The CDR3 nucleotides read TGCACCCCAGGACTAGCCGCTTTACCAGATACGCAGTATTTT.

The CDR3 DNA reads TGCAGCGTTGAAGGCTGGGGACTAGCGGGTTACAATGAGCAGTTCTTC. Amino acids: CSVEGWGLAGYNEQFF. The chain combines TRBV29-1 with TRBJ2-1; 12 bases align to TRBD2. Germline V gene data show CDR1 as SQVTM and CDR2 as ANQGSEA. The CDR3 extends over 16 amino acids. V lost 1 base to trimming and J lost 4 bases; unmatched junction nucleotides: 5.

V and J are TRBV4-2 and TRBJ2-1, with a tentative D call TRBD2 (5 bases). The CDR3 covers 14 residues. CDR1 and CDR2 (germline): LGHNA, YNFKEQ. Trimming removed 0 bases at V and 3 bases at J, with 6 bases between. In nucleotides, the CDR3 is TGTGCCAGCAGCCAAGATGACTACTACAATGAGCAGTTCTTC. It translates to CASSQDDYYNEQFF.

This clonotype has only a few counts. The J gene is TRBJ1-2, the V gene TRBV30, with a weak D call TRBD1 (5 bases). V lost 0 bases and J 7 bases, leaving 12 bases between the germline ends. Germline CDR1 GTSNPN, CDR2 SVGIG (reference sequence). This CDR3 has 13 residues. CDR3 protein: CAWSVRQGIGYTF. Here the CDR3 DNA reads TGTGCCTGGAGTGTACGCCAGGGAATTGGCTACACCTTC.

V usage is TRBV6-5 and J usage is TRBJ2-1; D call uncertain. The length of the CDR3 is 15 residues. V was cut by 2 bases and J by 2 bases, with 10 bases left in between. The V gene's germline CDR1 is MNHEY and CDR2 SVGAGI. The CDR3 here is CASSYGEKAYNEQFF. The CDR3 DNA sequence: TGTGCCAGCAGTTACGGCGAGAAGGCCTACAATGAGCAGTTCTTC.

The gene calls are TRBV4-3 and TRBJ2-1; D gene unclear. Per the germline V gene, CDR1 is LGHNA and CDR2 is YSLEER. V was cut by 4 bases and J by 2 bases, with 15 bases left in between. The CDR3 has 16 amino acids. CDR3 DNA: TGCGCCAGCAGCCGCCTTAGTGGGAAAGCCTACAATGAGCAGTTCTTC. Its protein product is CASSRLSGKAYNEQFF.

This clonotype has more than one count but fewer than ten. The chain links TRBV29-1 to TRBJ2-1; 11 bases match TRBD2. Germline-derived CDR1 and CDR2 are SQVTM and ANQGSEA. Germline trimming cut 6 bases from V and 4 bases from J; bases unmatched to any gene: 8. The CDR3 loop spans 15 amino acids. The CDR3 sequence: CSVMPGTSGYNEQFF. In DNA form, the CDR3 reads TGCAGCGTAATGCCCGGGACTAGCGGTTACAATGAGCAGTTCTTC.